These 32 T cell receptor beta chains were sequenced from one sample in a study of T cells in Graves' hyperthyroidism and ophthalmopathy. The investigators amplified TCR beta CDR3 regions from RNA transcripts. A first-round RT-PCR of the TCR CDR3 used the HTBI primer set. TCRdb processed the multiplex PCR reads anew with MiXCR; each CDR3 protein has one entry. The sample consists of 400,000 to 550,000 distinct CDR3 sequences, roughly an eighth of them appearing once. Source material: blood. The source of these receptors is a woman aged 18-35 years with Graves' hyperthyroidism.

This clonotype was observed at least ten times. In DNA, the CDR3 is TGTGCCAGCAGTCCCACTCTAACGTCGCCACCTTACAATGAGCAGTTCTTC. Its protein product is CASSPTLTSPPYNEQFF. The chain uses TRBV2 and TRBJ2-1; D not certain. CDR3 length equals 17 residues. The ends were cut back, 5 bases at V and 4 bases at J, with 21 bases in the middle. Germline CDR1 and CDR2: SNHLY and FYNNEI.

Many counts were recorded for this clonotype. The chain combines TRBV7-8 with TRBJ1-1; a possible D gene is TRBD1 (5 bases). The V and J ends lost 5 bases and 11 bases respectively, with 27 bases between them. CDR1 and CDR2 from the germline V gene are SGHVS and FQNEAQ. CDR3 size: 16 residues. CDR3 in amino acids: CASSRRGAGVSQRAFF. The CDR3, as DNA: TGTGCCAGCAGCCGACGAGGGGCAGGAGTGAGTCAGCGGGCTTTCTTT.

The sample holds a few counts of this clonotype. The genes are TRBV6-5 and TRBJ1-2; tentatively, D is TRBD1 (5 bases). The CDR3 contains 13 residues. The V end was cut by 0 bases, the J end by 8 bases, with 10 bases between. CDR1 MNHEY and CDR2 SVGAGI come from the germline V gene. CDR3 sequence reads: CASSYSRGGGYTF. DNA of the CDR3: TGTGCCAGCAGTTACTCAAGGGGTGGGGGCTACACCTTC.

This clonotype was detected many times. This sequence joins TRBV27 and TRBJ2-1, with 7 positions matching TRBD1. V trimming: 5 bases; J trimming: 8 bases; junction bases outside the gene matches: 0. CDR3 length: 11 residues. Germline V gene lookup returns CDR1 MNHEY and CDR2 SMNVEV (reference sequence). CDR3 protein: CASSQGDEQFF. CDR3 sequence (DNA): TGTGCCAGCAGTCAGGGGGATGAGCAGTTCTTC.

In its sample, this clonotype was seen many times. V and J are TRBV10-3 and TRBJ2-7; 10 bases agree with TRBD2. Germline values: CDR1 ENHRY, CDR2 SYGVKD. Trimming cost V 0 bases and J 0 bases; bases outside gene matches: 11. CDR3 length equals 19 residues. CDR3 nucleotides: TGTGCCATCAGTGAGTCCCGGGTAGCGGGAGGAAGATTCTCCTACGAGCAGTACTTC. Protein sequence: CAISESRVAGGRFSYEQYF.

This chain joins TRBV7-8 and TRBJ2-3, with 14 nucleotides matching TRBD2. The CDR3 sequence is 20 residues long. Looked up from germline, CDR1 is SGHVS and CDR2 is FQNEAQ. Unmatched junction bases numbered 14, after V lost 5 bases and J lost 1 base. As DNA, the CDR3 is TGTGCCAGCAGCCCTCGACTAGCGGGGGGGCTGTCTCTTGGCACAGATACGCAGTATTTT. This sequence encodes CASSPRLAGGLSLGTDTQYF.

This chain connects TRBV7-2 to TRBJ2-3; D possibly corresponds to TRBD1 (6 bases). Trimming took off 1 base at V and 0 bases at J, with 11 bases between the two ends. The CDR3 consists of 16 residues. Germline values: CDR1 SGHTA, CDR2 FQGNSA. CDR3 nucleotide sequence: TGTGCCAGCAGCTTAGTTGGGGACATTAGCACAGATACGCAGTATTTT. It codes for CASSLVGDISTDTQYF.

This chain uses TRBV19 with TRBJ2-4; D is perhaps TRBD1 or TRBD2 (5 bases each). This CDR3 has 17 amino acids. Germline-derived CDR1 and CDR2 are LNHDA and SQIVND (reference sequence). V was trimmed by 0 bases and J by 0 bases, leaving 12 bases between them. Here the CDR3 DNA reads TGTGCCAGTAGTATAGATCCGGGGACCTTAGCCAAAAACATTCAGTACTTC. Protein sequence: CASSIDPGTLAKNIQYF.

The rearrangement uses TRBV6-1 and TRBJ2-1; D is undetermined. This CDR3 region has 12 residues. V dropped 0 bases and J dropped 5 bases, with 2 bases sitting between them. Germline values: CDR1 MNHNS, CDR2 SASEGT. This CDR3 is CASSEANNEQFF. CDR3 DNA sequence: TGTGCCAGCAGTGAAGCGAACAATGAGCAGTTCTTC.

The V call is TRBV7-6, the J call TRBJ2-7, with D perhaps TRBD2 (6 bases). Trimming took off 5 bases at V and 0 bases at J, with 14 bases between the two ends. The germline V gene encodes CDR1 SGHVS and CDR2 FNYEAQ. The CDR3 consists of 15 residues. In nucleotides, the CDR3 is TGTGCCAGCAGCCTAACTAGCCGCAGCTCCTACGAGCAGTACTTC. Amino acids: CASSLTSRSSYEQYF.

The table lists this clonotype with a few counts. The rearrangement joins TRBV6-2 or TRBV6-3 to TRBJ2-7, with D possibly matching TRBD2 (5 bases). The length of the CDR3 is 15 residues. V was shortened by 5 bases and J by 2 bases, with 16 bases between the two germline ends. Germline CDR1 reads MNHEY; CDR2 reads SVGEGT. The CDR3 protein is CASSALDGGPYEQYF. For the CDR3, the DNA is TGTGCCAGCAGTGCCCTGGACGGAGGACCCTACGAGCAGTACTTC.

As for this clonotype: The final CDR3 position lacks the conserved phenylalanine or tryptophan, pointing to a likely read error. The chain combines TRBV7-2 with TRBJ2-3; 8 bases are a match to TRBD2. The CDR3 has 15 amino acids. Per germline, CDR1 SGHTA and CDR2 FQGNSA. V dropped 2 bases and J dropped 3; count of bases not matched to a gene: 4. CDR3 sequence: CASSLLAGLTDTQYL. The CDR3 coding sequence is TGTGCCAGCAGCTTACTAGCGGGCTTAACAGATACGCAGTATCTT.

The chain joins TRBV18 to TRBJ1-2; possibly TRBD1 for D (5 bases). The CDR3 length is 16 residues. CDR1 and CDR2 from the germline V gene are KGHSH and LQKENI. The V end lost 6 bases, the J end lost 8 bases, and 25 bases lay between the germline ends. CDR3 sequence reads: CASSPGQPRSGLGYTF. The CDR3 nucleotides read TGTGCCAGCTCCCCAGGGCAGCCTCGGAGCGGTCTAGGCTACACCTTC.

This clonotype was seen repeatedly, ten times or more. This chain links TRBV12-3 or TRBV12-4 with TRBJ1-1; D is undetermined. This CDR3 comprises 16 residues. V was clipped by 2 bases and J by 0 bases, with 13 bases between them. The CDR3 protein is CASSLWGGGMNTEAFF. In nucleotides, the CDR3 is TGTGCCAGCAGTTTATGGGGAGGCGGCATGAACACTGAAGCTTTCTTT.

The chain combines TRBV19 with TRBJ2-1, with TRBD2 matching 7 bases. Trimming removed 4 bases from V and 14 bases from J; junction bases left unmatched: 5. Germline V gene sequence: CDR1 LNHDA, CDR2 SQIVND (reference sequence). The CDR3 totals 11 residues. The DNA of the CDR3 is TGTGCCAGTAGTACCGGGACTAAAGAGTTCTTC. Its protein is CASSTGTKEFF.

This clonotype has only a few counts. This chain uses TRBV3-1 with TRBJ1-1; 7 positions agree with TRBD1. V trimming: 5 bases; J trimming: 3 bases; junction bases outside the gene matches: 9. The CDR3 has 15 residues. Germline V lookup: CDR1 LGHDT, CDR2 YNNKEL (reference sequence). This CDR3 is CASSGGNRGDTEAFF. The CDR3 nucleotides are TGTGCCAGCAGCGGGGGGAACAGGGGTGACACTGAAGCTTTCTTT.

This clonotype was counted ten times or more. The rearrangement uses TRBV12-3 or TRBV12-4 and TRBJ2-2; D unresolved. The CDR3 has 19 amino acids. Trimming stripped 1 base from V and 4 bases from J, with 22 bases between. This CDR3 reads CASSLVSSSQTVPTGELFF. The CDR3 bases are TGTGCCAGCAGTTTAGTCTCCTCCTCGCAGACCGTTCCCACCGGGGAGCTGTTTTTT.

This clonotype was detected many times. The chain links TRBV20-1 to TRBJ2-7; D perhaps matches TRBD2 (6 bases). CDR1 is DFQATT, CDR2 SNEGSKA, per germline (reference sequence). Trimming stripped 1 base from V and 2 bases from J, with 12 bases between. The length of the CDR3 is 14 residues. The CDR3 sequence is CSARGPGLPYEQYV. The CDR3, as DNA: TGCAGTGCTAGAGGACCGGGACTTCCCTACGAGCAGTACGTC.

The sample holds many counts of this clonotype. The conserved phenylalanine or tryptophan normally closing the CDR3 is absent here, so this likely arose from a read error. The chain links TRBV3-1 to TRBJ1-2, with 7 bases that match TRBD1. The CDR3 totals 15 residues. Germline CDR1 LGHDT, CDR2 YNNKEL (reference sequence). Trimming at V came to 3 bases and at J to 4 bases, leaving 8 bases not matched to a gene. CDR3 amino acids: CASSHEGQPRYGYTI. For the CDR3, the DNA is TGTGCCAGCAGCCACGAGGGACAGCCCCGCTATGGCTACACCATC.

In its sample, this clonotype was seen once. CDR3 amino acids: CASSKDSSYGYTF. The DNA for the CDR3 is TGTGCCAGCAGCAAGGACAGTAGCTATGGCTACACCTTC. The rearrangement links TRBV6-2 or TRBV6-3 to TRBJ1-2; D perhaps matches TRBD1 (6 bases). CDR1 and CDR2 from the germline V gene are MNHEY and SVGEGT. V lost 6 bases and J 4 bases, leaving 12 bases between the germline ends. This CDR3 is built from 13 residues.

This clonotype was recorded at least ten times. The rearrangement uses TRBV12-3 or TRBV12-4 and TRBJ1-3; D not certain. Trimming stripped 4 bases from V and 0 bases from J, with 13 bases between. There are 16 residues in the CDR3. CDR3 region: CASSWVGLGSGNTIYF. As DNA, the CDR3 is TGTGCCAGCAGTTGGGTTGGCCTCGGCTCTGGAAACACCATATATTTT.

The V call is TRBV6-1, the J call TRBJ1-1; D gene unclear. This CDR3 has 14 residues. CDR1 and CDR2 from the germline V gene are MNHNS and SASEGT. The V end lost 5 bases, the J end lost 5 bases, and 15 bases lay between the germline ends. The CDR3 loop is CASSFRAAPTEAFF. Written as DNA, the CDR3 is TGTGCCAGCAGTTTCCGGGCCGCCCCGACTGAAGCTTTCTTT.

This clonotype was recorded at least ten times. J is TRBJ2-5 and V is TRBV7-9; D is perhaps TRBD2 (5 bases). This CDR3 comprises 14 residues. The ends were cut back, 4 bases at V and 0 bases at J, with 9 bases in the middle. Per germline, CDR1 SEHNR and CDR2 FQNEAQ (reference sequence). CDR3 DNA sequence: TGTGCCAGCAGCTCAGGCGGGTACCAAGAGACCCAGTACTTC. Translating it yields CASSSGGYQETQYF.

The J gene is TRBJ2-7, the V gene TRBV20-1; 7 bases align to TRBD2. The trim removed 1 base at V and 7 bases at J, leaving 13 bases unmatched. Germline-derived CDR1 and CDR2 are DFQATT and SNEGSKA (reference sequence). The CDR3 has 15 amino acids. CDR3 sequence: CSARVGGRGSLEQYF. CDR3 DNA: TGCAGTGCTAGAGTGGGCGGGAGAGGGTCGTTGGAGCAGTACTTC.

In this sample, this clonotype turned up many times. The chain joins TRBV6-1 to TRBJ2-7; D possibly corresponds to TRBD2 (6 bases). This CDR3 is built from 16 residues. Deletions cut 3 bases from V and 3 bases from J, with 18 bases between. In germline, CDR1 is MNHNS, CDR2 SASEGT. The CDR3 DNA is TGTGCCAGCAGTGAGGCCCTAGCGCGAGTCGGCTACGAGCAGTACTTC. It translates to CASSEALARVGYEQYF.

This clonotype was observed a few times. The chain employs TRBV19 and TRBJ2-1, with 7 positions matching TRBD2. This CDR3 has 17 residues. Germline CDR1 reads LNHDA; CDR2 reads SQIVND (reference sequence). V gave up 9 bases and J gave up 1 base; unmatched junction bases: 15. CDR3 loop: CARYPLRREPSYNEQFF. As DNA, the CDR3 is TGTGCCAGATACCCCCTCCGGCGGGAGCCTTCCTACAATGAGCAGTTCTTC.

With respect to this clonotype: Being one base from a much bigger clone, this may be a read error. The chain carries TRBV12-3 or TRBV12-4 and TRBJ2-7, with a tentative D call TRBD2 (6 bases). The CDR3 contains 17 residues. V lost 5 bases and J lost 0, with 20 bases in between. The DNA of the CDR3 is TGTGCCAGCAGTACCCCGGGAGACCCCGTTAGCTCCTACGAGCAGTACGTC. It codes for CASSTPGDPVSSYEQYV.

Concerning this clonotype itself: Being one base from a much bigger clone, this may be a read error. The chain links TRBV5-1 to TRBJ2-2, with D possibly TRBD1 on 5 matching bases. This CDR3 is 14 amino acids long. CDR1 is SGHRS and CDR2 is YFSETQ in the germline V gene. The germline V and J ends were trimmed by 7 bases and 4 bases, with 14 bases remaining between them. The CDR3 sequence: CASGPGASTGELFF. In DNA, the CDR3 is TGCGCCAGCGGCCCTGGGGCGAGCACCGGGGAGCTGTTTTTT.

V usage is TRBV19 and J usage is TRBJ2-6; D gene uncertain. The germline CDR1 and CDR2 sequences are LNHDA and SQIVND (reference sequence). The V gene lost 3 bases and the J gene lost 0 bases, with 9 bases spanning the gap. This CDR3 has 16 amino acids. CDR3 in amino acids: CASSIGRFSGANVLTF. CDR3 DNA: TGTGCCAGTAGTATCGGCAGGTTCTCTGGGGCCAACGTCCTGACTTTC.

This clonotype has a count of ten or more. The chain couples TRBV12-5 to TRBJ2-1, with 9 bases fitting TRBD2. The V and J ends lost 3 bases and 7 bases, in that order; junction bases with no gene match: 7. Germline V gene data show CDR1 as LGHNT and CDR2 as FRNRAP. The length of the CDR3 is 15 residues. The CDR3 spells CASGFVAGEWNEQFF. The DNA for the CDR3 is TGTGCTAGTGGTTTTGTAGCGGGAGAATGGAATGAGCAGTTCTTC. The whole variable domain, filled in from reference TRBV12-5 and TRBJ2-1, reads DARVTQTPRHKVTEMGQEVTMRCQPILGHNTVFWYRQTMMQGLELLAYFRNRAPLDDSGMPKDRFSAEMPDATLATLKIQPSEPRDSAVYFCASGFVAGEWNEQFFGPGTRLTVL.

This clonotype was observed at least ten times. V and J are TRBV19 and TRBJ2-1, with TRBD1 matching over 7 bases. This CDR3 comprises 15 residues. The germline V gene has CDR1 LNHDA and CDR2 SQIVND (reference sequence). The junction had 3 bases not matched to a gene; V was cut back by 4 bases and J by 0 bases. CDR3 sequence (DNA): TGTGCCAGTAGTACGGGACAGAGCTCCTACAATGAGCAGTTCTTC. This encodes CASSTGQSSYNEQFF.

This clonotype has just a few counts. The rearrangement uses TRBV10-1 and TRBJ2-7; the D is unclear. V shed 2 bases and J shed 2 bases, with 7 bases lying between them. This CDR3 comprises 13 residues. Germline loops: CDR1 WNHNN, CDR2 SYGVQD (reference sequence). CDR3 bases: TGCGCCAGCAGTGAGGCGGTTACCTACGAGCAGTACTTC. Translated, it gives CASSEAVTYEQYF.